Listed below are T cell receptor beta chains from one sample, sequenced in a study of persistence of HIV-infected CD4 T cells. No antigen is known for these receptors. Sequenced by immunoSEQ multiplex PCR; TCRdb stores in-frame clones only, minus some. The top ten clones hold approximately 3.2% of a sample with approximately 45,000 clones, about 90% of them seen once. The material was CD4+ T cells sorted from PBMCs after approximately 20-hour stimulation, obtained from a patient who received antiretroviral therapy. These receptors all come from an adult woman with HIV who was CMV-seropositive. Each CDR3 is given with its conserved first and last residue. The D gene is left open where the match is weak. Clone size is given for some rows only: seen once, a few or many times, or a class if the clone is expanded.

V gene,D gene,clone size,J gene,CDR3 DNA,CDR3 protein
TRBV7-2,.,once,TRBJ1-2,TGTGCCAGCAGCATAAGGGGCAATGAGTTTAGTGGCTACACCTTC,CASSIRGNEFSGYTF
TRBV6-6,.,.,TRBJ2-7,TGTGCCAGCAGTTACCGGGCCGGGGCCAACTACGAGCAGTACTTC,CASSYRAGANYEQYF
TRBV7-2,TRBD2,.,TRBJ2-7,TGTGCCAGCAGCCGGACTAGGTCGGACCTCTACGAGCAGTACTTC,CASSRTRSDLYEQYF
TRBV9,TRBD2,.,TRBJ2-4,TGTGCCAGCAGCGTAGTAGCGGGTGGGGGGAACATTCAGTACTTC,CASSVVAGGGNIQYF
TRBV19,TRBD2,.,TRBJ2-7,TGTGCCAGTAGTATTGGCACTAGCGGAACCTACGAGCAGTACTTC,CASSIGTSGTYEQYF
TRBV21-1,.,.,TRBJ2-5,TGTGCCAGCAGCAAAGGGGCGGGACAGGGGGTTTTGACCCAGTACTTC,CASSKGAGQGVLTQYF
TRBV11-2,TRBD1,once,TRBJ2-5,TGTGCCAGCAGCTTAGTTCCCCCAGGAGGGACAGGGGTTGGGGAGACCCAGTACTTC,CASSLVPPGGTGVGETQYF
TRBV10-3,TRBD1,once,TRBJ1-3,TGTGCCATCAGGGGACAGGGGGCACCGGTGGCTGGAAACACCATATATTTT,CAIRGQGAPVAGNTIYF
TRBV5-1,TRBD2,once,TRBJ2-4,TGCGCCAGCAGCTTGGAGGGACTAGCGGGGGGGCGTGCCAAAAACATTCAGTACTTC,CASSLEGLAGGRAKNIQYF
TRBV5-6,.,.,TRBJ1-2,TGTGCCAGCAGCTTGGCCAAAAATCGGCTTCTAGACTATGGCTACACCTTC,CASSLAKNRLLDYGYTF
TRBV5-1,.,.,TRBJ2-5,TGCGCCAGCAGCCTCGGAACCAGGGTTGGGGAGACCCAGTACTTC,CASSLGTRVGETQYF
TRBV5-6,.,.,TRBJ1-1,TGTGCCAGCAGCTTGGACATGAACACTGAAGCTTTCTTT,CASSLDMNTEAFF
TRBV7-9,.,few,TRBJ1-3,TGTGCCAGCAGCCTCCTACAGTTTTCCTCTGGAAACACCATATATTTT,CASSLLQFSSGNTIYF
TRBV6-1,TRBD2,once,TRBJ2-3,TGTGCCAGCAGTGTACCTAGCGGGGTATTCTCTAGCACAGATACGCAGTATTTT,CASSVPSGVFSSTDTQYF
TRBV24-1,.,.,TRBJ1-1,TGTGCCACCAGTGACTGGGCAGCCCCGGGCTTGACTTTCTTT,CATSDWAAPGLTFF
TRBV29-1,.,once,TRBJ1-1,TGCAGCGGACGGCTATCCCTGACGGCCCTTGAAGCTTTCTTT,CSGRLSLTALEAFF
TRBV5-6,TRBD1,.,TRBJ2-2,TGTGCCAGCAGCTTCCGGGACAGGGGAGTCACCGGGGAGCTGTTTTTT,CASSFRDRGVTGELFF
TRBV30,.,once,TRBJ1-3,TGTGCCTGGAGTCCAGGGTCGGGACCAGGTGGAAACACCATATATTTT,CAWSPGSGPGGNTIYF
TRBV6-5,.,.,TRBJ2-7,TGTGCCAGCATCCTGGGTCTCGCTGGCTACGAGCAGTACTTC,CASILGLAGYEQYF
TRBV5-1,TRBD2,.,TRBJ2-3,TGCGCCAGCAGCACTGTAGCGGGAAAGGAAGATACGCAGTATTTT,CASSTVAGKEDTQYF
TRBV30,TRBD1,.,TRBJ1-1,TGTGCCGTATCCGGGACAGGGCCCACTGAAGCTTTCTTT,CAVSGTGPTEAFF
TRBV15,TRBD1,.,TRBJ1-1,TGTGCCACCAGCAGACCCCCGGGACAGGGCTACACTGAAGCTTTCTTT,CATSRPPGQGYTEAFF
TRBV28,.,once,TRBJ1-2,TGTGCCAGCAGTTTTGGGGACGGCGGCTATGGCTACACCTTC,CASSFGDGGYGYTF
TRBV19,TRBD2,.,TRBJ2-3,TGTGCCAGCACCCCCGGCGGGCGGGGGGCCGGAGATACGCAGTATTTT,CASTPGGRGAGDTQYF
TRBV6-1,.,.,TRBJ1-6,TGTGCCAGCAGCTCAATTTCAGGGTCTAATTCACCCCTCCACTTT,CASSSISGSNSPLHF
TRBV15,.,.,TRBJ2-7,TGTGCCACCAACCGGGGCGAGCAGTACTTC,CATNRGEQYF
TRBV7-2,TRBD1,once,TRBJ1-2,TGTGCCAGCAGCCCCTCATCCGGACAGGCAGGCTATGGCTACACCTTC,CASSPSSGQAGYGYTF
TRBV4-1,.,.,TRBJ1-1,TGCGCCAGCAGCCAAGAAACCATGAACACTGAAGCTTTCTTT,CASSQETMNTEAFF
TRBV6-2/TRBV6-3,.,.,TRBJ1-6,TGTGCCAGCAGTTGGCGTGGCGCAGGCGGTTCACCCCTCCACTTT,CASSWRGAGGSPLHF
TRBV7-9,.,.,TRBJ1-1,TGTGCCAGCAGCTTTGGCGGGGGCGCGGGGCCGCGCGCTGAAGCTTTCTTT,CASSFGGGAGPRAEAFF
TRBV7-3,TRBD2,.,TRBJ2-1,TGTGCCAGCAGCTTAATCCCCCGCAGCGGGAGTCTTCTCCAGCAAAACAATGAGCAGTTCTTC,CASSLIPRSGSLLQQNNEQFF
TRBV5-4,.,.,TRBJ1-6,TGTGCCAGCAGCTTGGAGGGCAGTTTCAATTCACCCCTCCACTTT,CASSLEGSFNSPLHF
TRBV28,.,.,TRBJ1-2,TGTGCCAGCAGGACAGACCAAAACTATGGCTACACCTTC,CASRTDQNYGYTF
TRBV18,.,.,TRBJ2-1,TGTGCCAGCTCACCAACTAGGGTAGCGCCTGGGAATGAGCAGTTCTTC,CASSPTRVAPGNEQFF
TRBV18,.,.,TRBJ1-3,TGTGCCAGCTCATCCGGGGGAGGTGGAAACACCATATATTTT,CASSSGGGGNTIYF
TRBV7-3,.,once,TRBJ2-1,TGTGCCAGCAGCAAACAGGGAAGAAGGGGCAATGAGCAGTTCTTC,CASSKQGRRGNEQFF
TRBV27,TRBD2,.,TRBJ2-5,TGTGCCAGCAGTCGACTAGCGGGAGTGGAGACCCAGTACTTC,CASSRLAGVETQYF
TRBV9,.,.,TRBJ2-1,TGTGCCAGCAGCGTAGGGGCCAGGGGTAATGAGCAGTTCTTC,CASSVGARGNEQFF
TRBV6-5,.,.,TRBJ1-6,TGTGCCAGCAGTTACAGGCAGAATAATTCACCCCTCCACTTT,CASSYRQNNSPLHF
TRBV10-3,.,.,TRBJ2-3,TGTGCCACCCTGGGGGGGGAACAGGGAGAAGATACGCAGTATTTT,CATLGGEQGEDTQYF
TRBV5-1,.,.,TRBJ1-2,TGCGCCAGCAGCTTGGAAGGGGCCGCTAACTATGGCTACACCTTC,CASSLEGAANYGYTF
TRBV5-4,TRBD1,.,TRBJ1-4,TGTGCCAGCAGCCACCAACAGGGGGATGAAAAACTGTTTTTT,CASSHQQGDEKLFF
TRBV19,.,.,TRBJ1-1,TGTGCCAGTAGTATAAAAGGTGAAGCTTTCTTT,CASSIKGEAFF
TRBV3-1/TRBV3-2,.,.,TRBJ2-7,TGTGCCAGCAGCCAAGATCTTATAGGTGGAACCTACGAGCAGTACTTC,CASSQDLIGGTYEQYF
TRBV5-1,.,.,TRBJ1-2,TGCGCCAGCAGCTCATGGACAGAGACCTATGGCTACACCTTC,CASSSWTETYGYTF